These T cell receptor beta chains were read from a single sample in a study of Ad26.COV2.S vaccination and SARS-CoV-2 variants. Using immunoSEQ multiplex PCR, the repertoire was profiled, and TCRdb retains in-frame clones only, with some absent. The repertoire consists of about 330,000 clones, with 90% occurring once and the leading ten covering around 5%. The starting material was peripheral blood, obtained in a trial of Ad26.COV2.S vaccine versus placebo. These receptors came from a person between 18 and 60 years old who received the Ad26.COV2.S COVID-19 vaccine or a placebo. Each CDR3 is given with its conserved first and last residue. A D gene is named only where the DNA matches it firmly. Size values are once, few and many counts, or a class for expanded clones, and some rows have none.

d_gene | abundance | j_gene | v_gene | len | CDR3aa | CDR3nt
- | - | TRBJ1-5 | TRBV6-6 | 13 | CASSYSSDQPQHF | TGTGCCAGCAGTTACTCGTCTGATCAGCCCCAGCATTTT
- | once | TRBJ1-6 | TRBV11-2 | 12 | CASSLENSPLHF | TGTGCCAGCAGCTTAGAGAATTCACCCCTCCACTTT
TRBD2 | - | TRBJ2-2 | TRBV6-2/TRBV6-3 | 15 | CASSRAGGPLGELFF | TGTGCCAGCAGTCGGGCGGGAGGGCCCCTCGGGGAGCTGTTTTTT
- | - | TRBJ1-1 | TRBV7-2 | 15 | CASSFGASMNTEAFF | TGTGCCAGCAGCTTCGGGGCCTCGATGAACACTGAAGCTTTCTTT
- | - | TRBJ1-1 | TRBV6-2/TRBV6-3 | 15 | CASSYQNGQFAEAFF | TGTGCCAGCAGTTATCAAAATGGACAGTTTGCTGAAGCTTTCTTT
- | once | TRBJ1-6 | TRBV4-1 | 15 | CASSQEVTRGSPLHF | TGCGCCAGCAGCCAAGAGGTCACGAGGGGTTCACCCCTCCACTTT
TRBD2 | - | TRBJ2-1 | TRBV5-1 | 15 | CASSHGTSVNNEQFF | TGCGCCAGCAGCCACGGGACTAGCGTAAACAATGAGCAGTTCTTC
- | - | TRBJ1-6 | TRBV5-4 | 16 | CASSLASGTYNSPLHF | TGTGCCAGCAGCTTGGCATCCGGGACTTATAATTCACCCCTCCACTTT
TRBD2 | - | TRBJ2-1 | TRBV3-1/TRBV3-2 | 11 | CASSLSGKKFF | TGTGCCAGCAGCCTCAGCGGGAAAAAGTTCTTC
TRBD1 | - | TRBJ2-1 | TRBV29-1 | 13 | CSVARQGINEQFF | TGCAGCGTTGCGAGACAGGGGATAAATGAGCAGTTCTTC
- | - | TRBJ2-5 | TRBV4-3 | 13 | CASSQELAETQYF | TGCGCCAGCAGCCAAGAGCTAGCGGAGACCCAGTACTTC